A single sample is the source of the 8 T cell receptor beta chains below, sequenced in a study of prognosis after radiotherapy for stage I lung cancer. Genomic DNA was subjected to two-round multiplex PCR for amplification of TCR beta CDR3. During first-round PCR, primers specific to each TRBV and TRBJ gene were used. TCRdb reprocessed the multiplex PCR reads via MiXCR and lists one record per CDR3 protein. In the table there are about 20,000 distinct CDR3 sequences, roughly two fifths of which are singletons. Here the sequenced sample was PBMCs, taken before or after stereotactic body radiation therapy (not recorded which). The receptors here all came from a donor aged 50 or older with non-small cell lung cancer.

This clonotype is labeled medium-sized. CDR3 nucleotide sequence: TGTGCCAGCAGTGAACAAGGAGGAGCGGGAGGCAATGAGCAGTTCTTC. Its translation: CASSEQGGAGGNEQFF. The chain joins TRBV6-1 to TRBJ2-1; 9 bases map to TRBD2. The junction had 8 bases not matched to a gene; V was cut back by 2 bases and J by 6 bases. Germline-derived CDR1 and CDR2 are MNHNS and SASEGT. The length of the CDR3 is 16 residues.

As regards this clonotype: One end of the junction is discordant with germline, which a read error may explain. The rearrangement joins TRBV6-2 or TRBV6-3 to TRBJ2-3; D might be TRBD1 (5 bases). CDR1 is MNHEY and CDR2 is SVGEGT in the germline V gene. The CDR3 has 14 residues. The CDR3 spells CASTLDTYADTQYF. In nucleotides, the CDR3 is TGTGCCAGCACCCTGGACACGTACGCAGATACACAGTATTTT.

Note on this clonotype: One base away lies a much larger clone, so this may be a sequencing read error. This CDR3 reads CASSRPRESPIAKNIQYF. The CDR3 DNA is TGTGCCAGCAGTCGGCCCCGGGAGTCCCCTATAGCCAAAAACATTCAGTACTTC. This chain connects TRBV6-1 to TRBJ2-4; D perhaps matches TRBD2 (6 bases). Germline CDR1 and CDR2: MNHNS and SASEGT. The V end lost 5 bases, the J end lost 0 bases, and 20 bases lay between the germline ends. The CDR3 is 18 residues long.

A single count supports this clonotype. This sequence joins TRBV11-2 and TRBJ1-4, with 7 bases identical to TRBD1. Germline lookup yields CDR1 SGHAT and CDR2 FQNNGV. The CDR3 is 17 residues long. Trimming took 0 bases from V and 3 from J; bases not matched to a gene: 7. The CDR3, as DNA: TGTGCCAGCAGCTTAGACCGACAGGGATGGTCTAATGAAAAACTGTTTTTT. This encodes CASSLDRQGWSNEKLFF.

Concerning this clonotype itself: The germline gene is not matched at one end of the junction; a read error may be the cause. The chain recombines TRBV6-2 or TRBV6-3 with TRBJ2-2, with D possibly TRBD1 on 6 matching bases. In germline, CDR1 is MNHEY, CDR2 SVGEGT. The CDR3 has 14 amino acids. DNA for the CDR3: TGTGCCAGCAGACGGGACATCCTCACCTGGGAGCTGTTTTTT. Translating gives CASRRDILTWELFF.

The chain combines TRBV12-3 or TRBV12-4 with TRBJ2-2; unclear D gene. This CDR3 has 14 amino acids. V was trimmed by 0 bases and J by 1 base, leaving 3 bases between them. The chain's CDR3 is CASSLAMNTGELFF. The CDR3, as DNA: TGTGCCAGCAGTTTAGCCATGAACACCGGGGAGCTGTTTTTT.

Comment on this clonotype: The likely explanation is a read error, given a far larger clone one base away. This sequence joins TRBV7-9 and TRBJ2-2; 8 bases map to TRBD2. The CDR3 is 16 residues long. The junction had 9 bases not matched to a gene; V was cut back by 3 bases and J by 6 bases. Looked up from germline, CDR1 is SEHNR and CDR2 is FQNEAQ (reference sequence). The CDR3 sequence: CASSFRGGGSPGELFF. The CDR3 region has the DNA TGTGCCAGCAGCTTTCGGGGCGGGGGGTCCCCCGGGGAGCTGTTTTTT.

With respect to this clonotype: Its ends do not fully match the called genes, so a read error is possible. J is TRBJ2-7 and V is TRBV11-2; 10 bases fit TRBD1. The length of the CDR3 is 14 residues. The germline CDR1 and CDR2 sequences are SGHAT and FQNNGV. The CDR3 sequence: CASSLDRGPYEQYF. In nucleotides, the CDR3 is TGTGCCAGCAGCCTAGACAGGGGGCCCTACGAGCAGTACTTC.